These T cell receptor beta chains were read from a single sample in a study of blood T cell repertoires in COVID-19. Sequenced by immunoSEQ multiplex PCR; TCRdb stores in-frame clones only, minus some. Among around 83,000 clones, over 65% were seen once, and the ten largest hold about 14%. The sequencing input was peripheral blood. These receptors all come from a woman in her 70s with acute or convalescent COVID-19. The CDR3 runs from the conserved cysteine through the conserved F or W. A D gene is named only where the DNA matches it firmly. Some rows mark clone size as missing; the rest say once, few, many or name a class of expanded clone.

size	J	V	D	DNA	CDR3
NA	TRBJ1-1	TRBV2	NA	TGTGCCAGGACTTTTAGTTTAGGAGGCTGGGGAAGTGAAGCTTTCTTT	CARTFSLGGWGSEAFF
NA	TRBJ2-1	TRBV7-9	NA	TGTGCCAGCAGACCGCAGGCTACACAAGAGCAGTTCTTC	CASRPQATQEQFF
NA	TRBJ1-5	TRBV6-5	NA	TGTGCCAGCAGTTCCCCCTCGGGACAAAATCAGCCCCAGCATTTT	CASSSPSGQNQPQHF
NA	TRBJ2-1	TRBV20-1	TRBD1	TGCAGTGCTAGTAGGGGGCGAGTCTATGAGCAGTTCTTC	CSASRGRVYEQFF
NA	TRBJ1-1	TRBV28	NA	TGTGCCAGCACCCTTAAGGGGGACACTGAAGCTTTCTTT	CASTLKGDTEAFF
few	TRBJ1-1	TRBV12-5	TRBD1	TGTGCTAGTGGTTTAGGGACAGGGGGCACGAACACTGAAGCTTTCTTT	CASGLGTGGTNTEAFF
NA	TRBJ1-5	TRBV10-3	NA	TGTGCCATCAGTGAGTCCAATGGCCTTGACAATCAGCCCCAGCATTTT	CAISESNGLDNQPQHF
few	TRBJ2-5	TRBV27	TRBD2	TGTGCCAGCAGACATCTAGCGGAAGAGACCCAGTACTTC	CASRHLAEETQYF
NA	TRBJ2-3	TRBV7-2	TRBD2	TGTGCCAGCAGCTTAACTAGCGGCACAGATACGCAGTATTTT	CASSLTSGTDTQYF
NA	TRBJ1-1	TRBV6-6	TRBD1	TGTGCCAGCAGTCCTCCGGGACAGGGGGCGCGGGCTGAAGCTTTCTTT	CASSPPGQGARAEAFF
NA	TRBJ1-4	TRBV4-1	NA	TGCGCCAGCAGCCAAGCTAGTTTACAGGGCACGGCTAATGAAAAACTGTTTTTT	CASSQASLQGTANEKLFF
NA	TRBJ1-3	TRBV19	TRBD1	TGTGCCAGTAGTACGGGACAGGGAACTGGAAACACCATATATTTT	CASSTGQGTGNTIYF
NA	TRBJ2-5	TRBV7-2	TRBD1	TGTGCCAGCAGCTTCCGACAGGGGGGTACCGAGACCCAGTACTTC	CASSFRQGGTETQYF
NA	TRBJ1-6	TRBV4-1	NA	TGCGCCAGCAGCCAAGAGAGGAACAGGGCCGGTTCACCCCTCCACTTT	CASSQERNRAGSPLHF
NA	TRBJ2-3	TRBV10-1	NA	TGCGCCAGTGGACTCCACACAGATACGCAGTATTTT	CASGLHTDTQYF
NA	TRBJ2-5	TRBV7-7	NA	TGTGCCAGCAGCGAGACAGCGGGAGAGACCCAGTACTTC	CASSETAGETQYF
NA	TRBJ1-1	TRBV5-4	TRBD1	TGTGCCAGCAGCTTGGGTGACAGGGAGTTCGCTGAAGCTTTCTTT	CASSLGDREFAEAFF
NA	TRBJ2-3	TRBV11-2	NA	TGTGCCAGCAGCTTAGATCGGACAGTGACAGATACGCAGTATTTT	CASSLDRTVTDTQYF
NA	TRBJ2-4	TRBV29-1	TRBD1	TGCAGCGTTGCCGGGACAGGGGCCAAAAACATTCAGTACTTC	CSVAGTGAKNIQYF
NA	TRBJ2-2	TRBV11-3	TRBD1	TGTGCCAGCAGCTCGACAGGGTTTGCCGGGGAGCTGTTTTTT	CASSSTGFAGELFF
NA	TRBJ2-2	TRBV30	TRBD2	TGTGCCTGGAGGAGGAGCGGGGCCCTAGGGGAGCTGTTTTTT	CAWRRSGALGELFF
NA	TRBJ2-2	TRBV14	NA	TGTGCCAGCAGCCAAGCGGACAGATACACCGGGGAGCTGTTTTTT	CASSQADRYTGELFF
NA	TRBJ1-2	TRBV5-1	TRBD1	TGCGCCAGCAGCTTGGACAGGGGCTCTAACTATGGCTACACCTTC	CASSLDRGSNYGYTF
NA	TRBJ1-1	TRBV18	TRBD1	TGTGCCAGCTCACCGATACAGGGGTCTGAAGCTTTCTTT	CASSPIQGSEAFF
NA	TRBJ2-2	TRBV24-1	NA	TGTGCCACCAGTGATTATTTATCCGGGTATAACACCGGGGAGCTGTTTTTT	CATSDYLSGYNTGELFF
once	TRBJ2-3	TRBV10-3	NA	TGTGCCTCCAGAGAGCGGACAGATACGCAGTATTTT	CASRERTDTQYF
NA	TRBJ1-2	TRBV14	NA	TGTGCCAGCAGCCAAGGGCAGGGGCGGTTGAATGGCTACACCTTC	CASSQGQGRLNGYTF
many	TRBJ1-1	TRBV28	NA	TGTGCCAGCAGTTTAAGAGGGGGGCCGGGAGGTTCCGGGAACACTGAAGCTTTCTTT	CASSLRGGPGGSGNTEAFF
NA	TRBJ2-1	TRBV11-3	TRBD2	TGTGCCAGCAGCCCCCGGTTAGCGGGGGGTAACAATGAGCAGTTCTTC	CASSPRLAGGNNEQFF
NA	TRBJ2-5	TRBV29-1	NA	TGCAGCGTCGCGAGACTAGAAGGGACCCAGTACTTC	CSVARLEGTQYF
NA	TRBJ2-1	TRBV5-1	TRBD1	TGCGCCAGCAGCTTTGGGGGACAGCGTACATACAATGAGCAGTTCTTC	CASSFGGQRTYNEQFF
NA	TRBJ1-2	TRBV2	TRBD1	TGTGCCAGCAGTGCAACTGACAGGGTCTCTGGCTACACCTTC	CASSATDRVSGYTF
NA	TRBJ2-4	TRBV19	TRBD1	TGTGCCAGTAGTATCGGAAGGACAGGGGGCTGGGACATTCAGTACTTC	CASSIGRTGGWDIQYF
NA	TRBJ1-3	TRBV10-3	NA	TGTGCCATCAGTGACAGGGAAAGTGGAAACACCATATATTTT	CAISDRESGNTIYF
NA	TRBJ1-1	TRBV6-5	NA	TGTGCCAGCAGACCAGGGTGGGGGGATGGCACTGAAGCTTTCTTT	CASRPGWGDGTEAFF
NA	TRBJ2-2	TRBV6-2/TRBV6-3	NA	TGTGCCAGCAGTCCCCGGCGGGACACCGGGGAGCTGTTTTTT	CASSPRRDTGELFF
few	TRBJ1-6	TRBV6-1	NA	TGTGCCAGCAGTGAAGCGGAGGGATTGCGATATAATTCACCCCTCCACTTT	CASSEAEGLRYNSPLHF